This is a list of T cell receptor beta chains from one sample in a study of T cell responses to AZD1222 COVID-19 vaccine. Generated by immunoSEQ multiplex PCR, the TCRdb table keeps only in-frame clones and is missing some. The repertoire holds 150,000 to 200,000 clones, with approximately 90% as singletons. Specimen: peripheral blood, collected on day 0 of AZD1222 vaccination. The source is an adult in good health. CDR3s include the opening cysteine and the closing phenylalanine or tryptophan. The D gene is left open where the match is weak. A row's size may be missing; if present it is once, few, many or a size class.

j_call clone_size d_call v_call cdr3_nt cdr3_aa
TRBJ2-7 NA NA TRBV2 TGTGCCAGCAGAGACCGACAGTTATCTACCTACGAGCAGTACTTC CASRDRQLSTYEQYF
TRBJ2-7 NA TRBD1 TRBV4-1 TGCGCCAGCAGCCATGGACAGGGGGGTAGAGGTGGCGAGCAGTACTTC CASSHGQGGRGGEQYF
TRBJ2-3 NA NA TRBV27 TGTGCCAGCGGGGCGGGGACAATCGGGCAGTATTTT CASGAGTIGQYF
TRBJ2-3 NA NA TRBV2 TGTGCCAGCAGTGAAGCCGACATTGCAGATACGCAGTATTTT CASSEADIADTQYF
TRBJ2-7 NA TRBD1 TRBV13 TGTGCCAGCAGGCGAATGACAGGGCCCTACGAGCAGTACTTC CASRRMTGPYEQYF
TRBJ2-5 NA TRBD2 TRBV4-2 TGTGCCAGCAGCCAAGAGTTACTAGCGGAAGAGACCCAGTACTTC CASSQELLAEETQYF
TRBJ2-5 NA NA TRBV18 TGTGCCAGCTCACCCGGTGATGGGGAGACCCAGTACTTC CASSPGDGETQYF
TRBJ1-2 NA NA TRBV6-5 TGTGCCAGCGGACTTTTTGGCTACACCTTC CASGLFGYTF
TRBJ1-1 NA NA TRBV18 TGTGCCAGCTCACCCCGGCGAGGGGATATGAACACTGAAGCTTTCTTT CASSPRRGDMNTEAFF
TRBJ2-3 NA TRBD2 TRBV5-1 TGCGCCAGCAGACGACTAGCGGGCACAGATACGCAGTATTTT CASRRLAGTDTQYF
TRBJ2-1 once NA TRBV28 TGTGCCAGCAGTTTCCTACTAGGCCCCTACAATGAGCAGTTCTTC CASSFLLGPYNEQFF
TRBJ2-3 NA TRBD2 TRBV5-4 TGTGCCAGCAGCCTTGGACTAGCGGCCTCAGATACGCAGTATTTT CASSLGLAASDTQYF
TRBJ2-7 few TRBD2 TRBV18 TGTGCCAGCTCACCACCGGGACTAGCGGGATCCTACGAGCAGTACTTC CASSPPGLAGSYEQYF
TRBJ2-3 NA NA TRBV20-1 TGCAGTGCTAGTCCCCTATCCATGGATACGCAGTATTTT CSASPLSMDTQYF
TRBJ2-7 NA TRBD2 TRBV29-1 TGCAGCGTGGGGACTAGCGGGGCCTCCTACGAGCAGTACTTC CSVGTSGASYEQYF
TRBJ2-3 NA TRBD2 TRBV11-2 TGTGCCAGCAGCCCCGGACTAGCGGGAGGTACGCAGTATTTT CASSPGLAGGTQYF
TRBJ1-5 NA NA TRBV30 TGTGCCTGGAGTGTAGTCCGGGGTCAGCCCCAGCATTTT CAWSVVRGQPQHF
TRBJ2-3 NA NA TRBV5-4 TGTGCCAGCAGCCGCGGACAGCCAGATACGCAGTATTTT CASSRGQPDTQYF
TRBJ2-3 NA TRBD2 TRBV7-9 TGTGCCAGCAGCTTAGAGACTAGCGGGATCGGACATACGCAGTATTTT CASSLETSGIGHTQYF
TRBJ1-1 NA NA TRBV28 TGTGCCAGCAGTTTCTTCGGCAGTTTGAACACTGAAGCTTTCTTT CASSFFGSLNTEAFF
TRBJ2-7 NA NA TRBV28 TGTGCCACCCGGGGTAGACTCGGACAGTTCTCCTACGAGCAGTACTTC CATRGRLGQFSYEQYF
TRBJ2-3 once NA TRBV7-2 TGTGCCAGCAGCTTAAGTATCGCAGATACGCAGTATTTT CASSLSIADTQYF
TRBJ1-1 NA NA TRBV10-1 TGCGCCAGAGGGGACCTTACTCGAAAAGCTTTCTTT CARGDLTRKAFF
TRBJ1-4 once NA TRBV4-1 TGCGCCAGCAGCCAGGCCACAGGGTTCTCGGATGAAAAACTGTTTTTT CASSQATGFSDEKLFF
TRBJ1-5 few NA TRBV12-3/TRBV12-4 TGTGCCAGCAGTTTGGCGGGGCAGCCCCAGCATTTT CASSLAGQPQHF
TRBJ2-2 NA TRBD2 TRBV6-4 TGTGCCAGCAGTGACTCTGCTAGCGGTACCAACACCGGGGAGCTGTTTTTT CASSDSASGTNTGELFF
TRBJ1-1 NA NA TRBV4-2 TGTGCCAGCAGCCAAGACAGAGGGGACATTCGAGCTTTCTTT CASSQDRGDIRAFF
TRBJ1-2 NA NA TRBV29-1 TGCAGCGTTGGGACAGACGGCTATGGCTACACCTTC CSVGTDGYGYTF
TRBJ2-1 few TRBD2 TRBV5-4 TGTGCCAGCAGCTTGTACGGGACTAGCGGGAGGGGTGATGAGCAGTTCTTC CASSLYGTSGRGDEQFF
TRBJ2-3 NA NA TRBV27 TGTGCCAGCAGGCGCGGGACGGCCAGCACAGATACGCAGTATTTT CASRRGTASTDTQYF